A single sample is the source of the 17 T cell receptor beta chains below, sequenced in a study of graft-versus-host responses after intestinal transplantation. Which antigens these TCRs recognize remains unknown. Repertoires were generated with immunoSEQ multiplex PCR, while TCRdb's copy carries only in-frame clones and drops some. The sample lists fewer than 110,000 clones; 80% to 95% were seen once. Sequences were derived from unstimulated CD8+ T cells sorted from spleen or lymph node cells, sampled before intestinal transplant. These receptors were collected from a human donor who received an intestinal transplant.

This clone has a handful of counts. J is TRBJ1-1 and V is TRBV19; no definite D call. Germline V lookup: CDR1 LNHDA, CDR2 SQIVND (reference sequence). Trimming took off 6 bases at V and 2 bases at J, with 10 bases between the two ends. CDR3 length: 13 residues. CDR3 nucleotide sequence: TGTGCCAGTAGCTATACTACCAACACTGAAGCTTTCTTT. Amino acid sequence: CASSYTTNTEAFF.

CDR3 nucleotides: TGTGCCAGCAACAGGAACCGGGACAGGGGAGAAAATGAGCAGTTCTTC. Translated, it gives CASNRNRDRGENEQFF. The chain carries TRBV9 and TRBJ2-1; TRBD1 agrees at 10 bases. V was pared by 6 bases and J by 7 bases, with 13 bases of the junction left unmatched. The CDR3 length is 16 residues. CDR1 is SGDLS and CDR2 is YYNGEE in the germline V gene.

The DNA of the CDR3 is TGTGCCAGCAGTGAGCTTCCGGGACTCGCTAGCACAGATACGCAGTATTTT. This sequence encodes CASSELPGLASTDTQYF. J is TRBJ2-3 and V is TRBV6-1; D may be TRBD2 (6 bases). Trimming cost V 3 bases and J 0 bases, with 16 bases left between them. The CDR3 length is 17 residues. In germline, CDR1 is MNHNS, CDR2 SASEGT.

This chain links TRBV19 with TRBJ2-7; a possible D gene is TRBD2 (5 bases). V was trimmed by 2 bases and J by 2 bases, leaving 13 bases between them. This CDR3 is 15 amino acids long. Germline V lookup: CDR1 LNHDA, CDR2 SQIVND (reference sequence). The CDR3 nucleotides are TGTGCCAGTAGTATAATCGGTGAGGGTCCCTACGAGCAGTACTTC. It specifies CASSIIGEGPYEQYF.

V usage is TRBV7-8 and J usage is TRBJ2-7; weak D call: TRBD1 (6 bases). This CDR3 contains 14 residues. Germline CDR1 is SGHVS and CDR2 is FQNEAQ. V was clipped by 4 bases and J by 7 bases, with 17 bases between them. The CDR3 sequence is CASSSPGHPWEQYF. CDR3 coding DNA: TGTGCCAGCAGCTCTCCGGGACACCCCTGGGAGCAGTACTTC.

The chain recombines TRBV4-2 with TRBJ2-2; 7 bases align to TRBD1. Germline CDR1 LGHNA, CDR2 YNFKEQ. Trimming removed 0 bases from V and 5 bases from J; junction bases left unmatched: 6. This CDR3 comprises 16 residues. CDR3 coding DNA: TGTGCCAGCAGCCAAGAGGACAGGCTCGATACCGGGGAGCTGTTTTTT. It specifies CASSQEDRLDTGELFF.

The V and J genes are TRBV30 and TRBJ1-3; the D gene is possibly TRBD1 (5 bases). V was cut by 1 base and J by 0 bases, with 19 bases left in between. This CDR3 has 18 residues. CDR1 GTSNPN and CDR2 SVGIG come from the germline V gene (reference sequence). The DNA for the CDR3 is TGTGCCTGGAGTGAGACAGACCCTATCATCTTCTCTGGAAACACCATATATTTT. Translating gives CAWSETDPIIFSGNTIYF.

This clone was seen only once. The chain carries TRBV7-7 and TRBJ2-7; 9 bases map to TRBD1. The CDR3 runs to 14 residues. Germline V gene lookup returns CDR1 SSHAT and CDR2 FNYEAQ (reference sequence). V lost 5 bases and J lost 3; bases outside the gene matches: 5. CDR3 coding DNA: TGTGCCAGCAGCATAGGACAGGGGATCTACGAGCAGTACTTC. Residues: CASSIGQGIYEQYF.

The J gene is TRBJ2-7, the V gene TRBV5-1; TRBD1 might be the D (6 bases). The CDR3 consists of 15 residues. Deletions cut 3 bases from V and 5 bases from J, with 18 bases between. The V gene's germline CDR1 is SGHRS and CDR2 YFSETQ. As DNA, the CDR3 is TGCGCCAGCAGCTCGTATGGACAGCCCCTGAACGAGCAGTACTTC. As protein: CASSSYGQPLNEQYF.

V is TRBV7-9 and J is TRBJ2-7; D not certain. Germline-derived CDR1 and CDR2 are SEHNR and FQNEAQ (reference sequence). The V and J ends lost 2 bases and 4 bases respectively, with 9 bases between them. This CDR3 has 13 amino acids. CDR3 residues: CASSLSTSYEQYF. The DNA of the CDR3 is TGTGCCAGCAGCTTATCAACATCATACGAGCAGTACTTC.

The V call is TRBV6-5, the J call TRBJ1-1, with D hard to call. This CDR3 region has 12 residues. CDR1 MNHEY and CDR2 SVGAGI come from the germline V gene. V was shortened by 10 bases and J by 2 bases, with 11 bases between the two germline ends. This CDR3 is CATFHGNTEAFF. The CDR3 DNA sequence: TGTGCCACCTTCCACGGAAACACTGAAGCTTTCTTT.

This sequence joins TRBV5-4 and TRBJ2-5; 7 bases fit TRBD1. TRBJ2-7 explains the end of the DNA better; the J call may be wrong. CDR3 size: 11 residues. Germline CDR1 SGHNT, CDR2 YYREEE (reference sequence). The CDR3 spells CATTGDYEQYF. DNA for the CDR3: TGTGCCACCACAGGGGACTACGAGCAGTACTTC.

This clone was seen only a few times. This chain joins TRBV19 and TRBJ2-1, with TRBD2 as a possible D gene (6 bases). In germline, CDR1 is LNHDA, CDR2 SQIVND (reference sequence). Trimming shortened V by 4 bases and J by 7 bases, and 11 bases separated the two germline ends. The CDR3 is 13 residues long. The DNA of the CDR3 is TGTGCCAGTAGTACGACTAGTGCGAATGAGCAGTTCTTC. This codes for CASSTTSANEQFF.

The gene calls are TRBV27 and TRBJ1-5; TRBD1 might be the D (5 bases). Germline V gives CDR1 MNHEY, CDR2 SMNVEV (reference sequence). The CDR3 consists of 16 residues. Trimming cost V 7 bases and J 2 bases, with 18 bases left between them. DNA of the CDR3: TGTGCCAGCATCGGGGCAGGGAGTCCTTGCAATCAGCCCCAGCATTTT. This sequence encodes CASIGAGSPCNQPQHF.

The rearrangement uses TRBV6-1 and TRBJ2-2; 7 nucleotides align to TRBD1. This CDR3 has 15 amino acids. Germline-derived CDR1 and CDR2 are MNHNS and SASEGT. The V segment lost 9 bases and the J segment 3 bases; nucleotides outside the gene matches: 10. The CDR3 loop is CASISTGSHTGELFF. CDR3 DNA: TGTGCCAGTATATCGACAGGGTCCCACACCGGGGAGCTGTTTTTT.

This sequence joins TRBV1 and TRBJ2-3; the D segment call TRBD2 is taken from the table without a DNA check. TRBV1 is assigned pseudogene status. This CDR3 comprises 15 residues. The CDR3 loop is CTSSPPGSSTDTQYF. Written as DNA, the CDR3 is TGCACCAGCAGCCCTCCCGGGTCTAGCACAGATACGCAGTATTTT.

The chain couples TRBV2 to TRBJ2-1; the D gene is possibly TRBD2 (6 bases). Per germline, CDR1 SNHLY and CDR2 FYNNEI. V was cut by 4 bases and J by 4 bases, with 11 bases left in between. The CDR3 extends over 14 amino acids. This chain's CDR3 is CASSGGLGYNEQFF. The CDR3 coding sequence is TGTGCCAGCAGTGGGGGACTGGGGTACAATGAGCAGTTCTTC.